This T cell receptor (beta chain) derives from a study of blood T cells in healthy people across ages. Study outcomes and limitations: Roughly linear age-related decline in beta diversity appeared, significant by age roughly 40. In long-lived donors, naive CD4+ cell counts and diversity exceeded those of aged donors.

Donors ranged from about 6 to 95 years old and were healthy Caucasians in Russia. Each donor had approximately 10 milliliters of peripheral blood drawn. Alongside a J-beta primer mix, a sample-barcoded 5' primer served in a second PCR lasting about 7 to 11 cycles. TCRdb fed the 5' RACE reads into MiXCR, producing one record per CDR3 protein. This table holds about 1,400,000 distinct CDR3 sequences, 35% to 45% found once. Note on this clonotype: The antigen remains undetermined.

The J segment lost 2 bases and the V segment lost 4 bases, leaving 5 bases of the junction unmatched. Germline CDR1 is SGHRS and CDR2 is YFSETQ. The CDR3 covers 15 residues. The chain combines TRBV5-1 with TRBJ2-1, with 8 nucleotides matching TRBD1. The sequenced material came from blood. This TCR was recovered from a woman aged 18-29 years in good health. The CDR3 reads CASSPTGEAYNEQFF. CDR3 nucleotides: TGCGCCAGCAGCCCGACAGGGGAGGCCTACAATGAGCAGTTCTTC.